The sequence of this T cell receptor (beta chain) was determined in a study of T cells in Graves' hyperthyroidism and ophthalmopathy. Study-level information: Before any treatment, at initial diagnosis, peripheral blood was collected.

V lost 2 bases and J 2 bases, leaving 10 bases between the germline ends. CDR1 is LGHDT and CDR2 is YNNKEL in the germline V gene (reference sequence). The CDR3 sequence is 15 residues long. Amplification targeted TCR beta CDR3 regions from RNA transcripts. An initial round of RT-PCR targeting the TCR CDR3 relied on the HTBI primer set. A single record per CDR3 protein comes from TCRdb applying MiXCR to the multiplex PCR reads. Of some 350,000 distinct CDR3 sequences in the sample, about 15% are singletons; the top ten hold around 20%. The chain combines TRBV3-1 with TRBJ2-1; D is uncertain. The origin of this receptor is a woman in her sixties with Graves' ophthalmopathy. Sequencing was carried out using blood. The CDR3 loop is CASSQFASPYNEQFF. CDR3 bases: TGTGCCAGCAGCCAATTTGCCAGCCCCTACAATGAGCAGTTCTTC.